These T cell receptor beta chains were read from a single sample in a study of shared clonotypes between healthy human individuals. Clones were sequenced by immunoSEQ multiplex PCR, and TCRdb holds only the in-frame ones, with some missing. The profile shows some 2.1 million clones, about 95% of them singletons. Sample: naive CD8+ T cells sorted from blood. The receptors here all came from a man between 18 and 35 years old in good health. CDR3s include the opening cysteine and the closing phenylalanine or tryptophan. The D gene is left open where the match is weak. Size is omitted from some rows. Given values are once, few, many or a class for expanded clones.

D	V	size	J	DNA	CDR3
-	TRBV5-6	-	TRBJ2-5	TGTGCCAGCAGCGGTGGATGGTCTGGCGAGACCCAGTACTTC	CASSGGWSGETQYF
-	TRBV10-2	-	TRBJ2-7	TGCGCCAGCAGTAATTCCTACGAGCAGTACTTC	CASSNSYEQYF
TRBD1	TRBV9	-	TRBJ2-4	TGTGCCAGCCGGGGACAGGGGGACATTCAGTACTTC	CASRGQGDIQYF
-	TRBV9	-	TRBJ2-7	TGTGCCAGCAGCGCATCAGGGGCCGAGCAGTACTTC	CASSASGAEQYF
TRBD1	TRBV2	-	TRBJ2-7	TGTGCCAGCAGTGATCCGGGACAGGGTTTCGAGCAGTACTTC	CASSDPGQGFEQYF
TRBD1	TRBV10-3	-	TRBJ2-3	TGTGCCATCAGTTACGACAGGGGTGGGACAGATACGCAGTATTTT	CAISYDRGGTDTQYF
TRBD1	TRBV5-6	once	TRBJ2-7	TGTGCCAGCAGCACCGGGACAGACCCCCGGGGGCAGTACTTC	CASSTGTDPRGQYF
TRBD2	TRBV9	-	TRBJ2-7	TGTGCCAGCAGCCCAGGGACTAGCGGGAGTTACGAGCAGTACTTC	CASSPGTSGSYEQYF
-	TRBV6-1	-	TRBJ2-1	TGTGCCAGCAGCCCCAAAGGCCCCTACAATGAGCAGTTCTTC	CASSPKGPYNEQFF
-	TRBV4-3	-	TRBJ2-3	TGCGCCAGCAGCTCATACGAGGGGCTTAGCACAGATACGCAGTATTTT	CASSSYEGLSTDTQYF
TRBD1	TRBV18	-	TRBJ2-7	TGTGCCAGCTCACCCACGGCCGGGACAGGGGCCGAGCAGTACTTC	CASSPTAGTGAEQYF
-	TRBV4-1	-	TRBJ1-4	TGCGCCAGCAGCCAAGAGAGGACATCGGGGGAAAAACTGTTTTTT	CASSQERTSGEKLFF
-	TRBV5-1	-	TRBJ2-5	TGCGCCAGCAGCGGGGAGGTCCGGAACCAAGAGACCCAGTACTTC	CASSGEVRNQETQYF
-	TRBV5-4	-	TRBJ1-6	TGTGCCAGCAGAGAAGGAGGGGTATCTAATTCACCCCTCCACTTT	CASREGGVSNSPLHF
-	TRBV28	-	TRBJ1-6	TGTGCCAGCAGTTTCCCTGGGTCCTTGAGCTCCTATAATTCACCCCTCCACTTT	CASSFPGSLSSYNSPLHF
TRBD1	TRBV10-3	once	TRBJ1-6	TGTGCCGTTCATCCGGGACAGGGGACGAGCTCCTATAATTCACCCCTCCACTTT	CAVHPGQGTSSYNSPLHF
-	TRBV2	-	TRBJ2-1	TGTGCCAGCAGGATAGGGCACAATGAGCAGTTCTTC	CASRIGHNEQFF
-	TRBV7-9	-	TRBJ2-7	TGTGCCAGCAGCTTAGGGGTAACCTACGAGCAGTACTTC	CASSLGVTYEQYF
TRBD1	TRBV5-4	-	TRBJ1-1	TGTGCCAGCAGGAACAGGGGGGAGGGTGAAGCTTTCTTT	CASRNRGEGEAFF
-	TRBV12-5	-	TRBJ2-7	TGTGCTAGTGCGACGTTTGGCTCCTACGAGCAGTACTTC	CASATFGSYEQYF
-	TRBV27	few	TRBJ1-6	TGTGCCAGCAGTTCATATAATTCACCCCTCCACTTT	CASSSYNSPLHF
TRBD1	TRBV2	-	TRBJ1-6	TGTGCCAGCAGTGTCTGGGACAGGGTATCACCCCTCCACTTT	CASSVWDRVSPLHF
TRBD2	TRBV27	-	TRBJ2-5	TGTGCCAGCAGTGCTAGCGGGGGGGCGGGAGAGACCCAGTACTTC	CASSASGGAGETQYF
TRBD1	TRBV5-1	-	TRBJ1-1	TGCGCCAGCAGCTTGTTTGCCCGACAGGGAGGGACTGAAGCTTTCTTT	CASSLFARQGGTEAFF
TRBD2	TRBV2	-	TRBJ2-5	TGTGCCAGCAGCGGACTAGCGGAGAGTCAAGAGACCCAGTACTTC	CASSGLAESQETQYF
TRBD1	TRBV28	-	TRBJ2-7	TGTGCCATCGGGACAGACTCCTACGAGCAGTACTTC	CAIGTDSYEQYF
TRBD2	TRBV7-9	-	TRBJ2-7	TGTGCCAGCAGCTCACCGACTAGCGGCTACGAGCAGTACTTC	CASSSPTSGYEQYF
-	TRBV7-9	-	TRBJ2-7	TGTGCCAGCAGCTTGAGTTTATTAGCCTACGAGCAGTACTTC	CASSLSLLAYEQYF
TRBD1	TRBV6-6	-	TRBJ2-7	TGTGCCAGCAGTCTGGGACAGGGAACCCACGAGCAGTACTTC	CASSLGQGTHEQYF
-	TRBV4-2	-	TRBJ2-3	TGTGCCAGCAGCCAGGGACAGGGACTAGCAGATACGCAGTATTTT	CASSQGQGLADTQYF
-	TRBV6-5	-	TRBJ1-1	TGTGCCAGCAGTTACTCGACTAACACTGAAGCTTTCTTT	CASSYSTNTEAFF
TRBD1	TRBV5-6	-	TRBJ1-1	TGTGCCAGCAGCGTAGAACAGGGGATGAACACTGAAGCTTTCTTT	CASSVEQGMNTEAFF
TRBD1	TRBV30	many	TRBJ1-6	TGTGCCTGGCTCCCCGGGACAGGGAGTATCCCCCTCCACTTT	CAWLPGTGSIPLHF
-	TRBV11-2	-	TRBJ1-5	TGTGCCAGCAGCTTAGTGGGGGGGGATCAGCCCCAGCATTTT	CASSLVGGDQPQHF
TRBD1	TRBV6-6	-	TRBJ1-5	TGTGCCAGCGGACAGGGCAATCAGCCCCAGCATTTT	CASGQGNQPQHF
-	TRBV7-2	-	TRBJ2-3	TGTGCCAGCAGCTTAGATTGGGTGGGGGCAGATACGCAGTATTTT	CASSLDWVGADTQYF
-	TRBV6-6	-	TRBJ2-3	TGTGCCAGCAGTTACTCTGGGGCAGGCTACACAGATACGCAGTATTTT	CASSYSGAGYTDTQYF
-	TRBV4-3	-	TRBJ2-7	TGCGCCAGCAGCCAAAGAGGGCCGGAGGGACGACAGATCTACGAGCAGTACTTC	CASSQRGPEGRQIYEQYF
-	TRBV14	-	TRBJ2-7	TGTGCCAGCAGCCAAGAACAGACGCCCTACGAGCAGTACTTC	CASSQEQTPYEQYF
-	TRBV5-1	-	TRBJ2-1	TGCGCCAGCAGCTTGGGGCCCAAGGTTGAGCAGTTCTTC	CASSLGPKVEQFF
TRBD2	TRBV6-5	-	TRBJ2-3	TGTGCCAGCAGTTACTGGGGGGGAAGAGGCACAGATACGCAGTATTTT	CASSYWGGRGTDTQYF
TRBD2	TRBV5-1	few	TRBJ2-7	TGCGCCAGCAGCTTGGTGGGGGGGAACCCCGGCGAGCAGTACTTC	CASSLVGGNPGEQYF
-	TRBV12-2	-	TRBJ2-7	TGTGCAAGAAGTGGCCGTTCCTACGAGCAGTACTTC	CARSGRSYEQYF
-	TRBV5-1	-	TRBJ2-4	TGCGCCAGCAGTAACGGGACCCTAGCCAAAAACATTCAGTACTTC	CASSNGTLAKNIQYF
-	TRBV9	few	TRBJ1-6	TGTGCCAGCAGCGTAGGTGGTAATTCACCCCTCCACTTT	CASSVGGNSPLHF
-	TRBV28	-	TRBJ2-1	TGTGCCAGCAGTATCGGGGGACCCTACAATGAGCAGTTCTTC	CASSIGGPYNEQFF
TRBD1	TRBV27	-	TRBJ1-2	TGTGCCAGCAGTTTAGTAGGGGGCGTGAGCTATGGCTACACCTTC	CASSLVGGVSYGYTF
-	TRBV10-1	-	TRBJ2-1	TGCGCCAGCAGTGAGTATGGCGAAAATCAGCAGTTCTTC	CASSEYGENQQFF
-	TRBV6-5	-	TRBJ1-1	TGTGCCAGCAGTTATGTATTGCGGGACACAGAAGCTTTCTTT	CASSYVLRDTEAFF
TRBD1	TRBV6-5	-	TRBJ2-7	TGTGCCAGCAGAACAGGGGGCGACGAGCAGTACTTC	CASRTGGDEQYF
-	TRBV28	once	TRBJ1-1	TGTGCCAGCAGACCTTCTGGGGGTCCTCCGGTGGCTTTCTTT	CASRPSGGPPVAFF
-	TRBV9	-	TRBJ1-1	TGTGCCAGCAGCGTTGACGGGAACACTGAAGCTTTCTTT	CASSVDGNTEAFF
-	TRBV29-1	-	TRBJ2-4	TGCAGCGTTGAAGGCGTAGCGGCCAAAAACATTCAGTACTTC	CSVEGVAAKNIQYF
-	TRBV7-2	-	TRBJ2-7	TGTGCCAGCAGCTTAGGAGTCTCCTACGAGCAGTACTTC	CASSLGVSYEQYF
TRBD1	TRBV5-1	-	TRBJ2-5	TGCGCCAGCAGCTCCGGGGGACAGGGAGGGGAGACCCAGTACTTC	CASSSGGQGGETQYF
-	TRBV19	-	TRBJ1-2	TGTGCCAGTAGTACAGTCCTAGGGAGCTATGGCTACACCTTC	CASSTVLGSYGYTF
-	TRBV7-2	-	TRBJ2-1	TGTGCCAGCAGCTTAGTTGGTGGGCTCTACAATGAGCAGTTCTTC	CASSLVGGLYNEQFF
-	TRBV2	-	TRBJ2-1	TGTGCCAGCATAAACAATGAGCAGTTCTTC	CASINNEQFF